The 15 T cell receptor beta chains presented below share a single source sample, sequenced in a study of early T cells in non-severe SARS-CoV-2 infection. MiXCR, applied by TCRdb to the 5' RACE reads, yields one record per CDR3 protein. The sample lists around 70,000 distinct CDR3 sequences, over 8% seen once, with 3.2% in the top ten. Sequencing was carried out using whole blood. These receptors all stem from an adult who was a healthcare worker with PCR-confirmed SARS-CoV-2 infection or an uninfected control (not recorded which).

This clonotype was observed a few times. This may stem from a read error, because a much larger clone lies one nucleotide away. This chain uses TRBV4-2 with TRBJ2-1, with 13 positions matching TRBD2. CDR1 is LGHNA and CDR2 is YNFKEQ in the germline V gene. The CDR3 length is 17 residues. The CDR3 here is CANSQDPLAGGLNEQFF. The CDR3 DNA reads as TGTGCCAACAGCCAAGATCCACTAGCGGGAGGGCTGAATGAGCAGTTCTTC.

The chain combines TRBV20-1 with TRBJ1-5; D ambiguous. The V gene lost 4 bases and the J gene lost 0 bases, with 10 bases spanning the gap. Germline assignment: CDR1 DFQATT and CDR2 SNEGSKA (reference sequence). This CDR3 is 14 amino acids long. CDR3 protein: CSANLPISNQPQHF. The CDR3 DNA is TGCAGTGCTAATTTACCGATTAGCAATCAGCCCCAGCATTTT.

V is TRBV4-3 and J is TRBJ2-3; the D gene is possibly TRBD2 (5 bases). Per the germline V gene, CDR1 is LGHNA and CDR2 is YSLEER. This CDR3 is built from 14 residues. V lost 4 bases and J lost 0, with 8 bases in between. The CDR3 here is CASSPGVSTDTQYF. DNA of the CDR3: TGCGCCAGCAGCCCCGGGGTCAGCACAGATACGCAGTATTTT.

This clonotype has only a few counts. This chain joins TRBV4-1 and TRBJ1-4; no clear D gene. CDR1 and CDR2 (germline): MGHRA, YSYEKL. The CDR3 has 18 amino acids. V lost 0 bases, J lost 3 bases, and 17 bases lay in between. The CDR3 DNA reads TGCGCCAGCAGCCAAGATCGCACGGGAATGGCGGCTAATGAAAAACTGTTTTTT. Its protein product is CASSQDRTGMAANEKLFF.

In DNA form, the CDR3 reads TGTGCCAGCAGTTACGACGTCGGGAGAATCACCGGGGAGCTGTTTTTT. Residues: CASSYDVGRITGELFF. This chain uses TRBV14 with TRBJ2-2, with D possibly matching TRBD2 (6 bases). Germline V gene data show CDR1 as SGHDN and CDR2 as FVKESK. V lost 6 bases and J 4 bases, leaving 18 bases between the germline ends. The CDR3 runs to 16 residues.

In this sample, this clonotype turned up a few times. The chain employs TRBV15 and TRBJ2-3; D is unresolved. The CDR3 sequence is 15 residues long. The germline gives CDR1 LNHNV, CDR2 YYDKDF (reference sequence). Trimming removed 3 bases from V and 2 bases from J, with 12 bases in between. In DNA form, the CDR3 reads TGTGCCACCAGCAGGTCCCCGAGCCCCACAGATACGCAGTATTTT. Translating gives CATSRSPSPTDTQYF. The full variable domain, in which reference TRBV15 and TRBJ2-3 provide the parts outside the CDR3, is DAMVIQNPRYQVTQFGKPVTLSCSQTLNHNVMYWYQQKSSQAPKLLFHYYDKDFNNEADTPDNFQSRRPNTSFCFLDIRSPGLGDTAMYLCATSRSPSPTDTQYFGPGTRLTVL.

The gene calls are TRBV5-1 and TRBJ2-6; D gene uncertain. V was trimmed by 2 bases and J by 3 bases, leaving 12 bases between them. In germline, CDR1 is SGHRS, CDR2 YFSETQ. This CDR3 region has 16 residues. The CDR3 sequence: CASSLTVSGGANVLTF. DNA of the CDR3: TGCGCCAGCAGCTTAACAGTATCGGGTGGGGCCAACGTCCTGACTTTC.

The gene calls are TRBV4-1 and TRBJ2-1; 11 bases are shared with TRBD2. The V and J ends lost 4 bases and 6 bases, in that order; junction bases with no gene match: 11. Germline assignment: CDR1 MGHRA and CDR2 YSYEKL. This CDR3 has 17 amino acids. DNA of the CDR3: TGCGCCAGCAGCCGCTCCCTAGCGGGAGGTTGGAGCAATGAGCAGTTCTTC. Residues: CASSRSLAGGWSNEQFF.

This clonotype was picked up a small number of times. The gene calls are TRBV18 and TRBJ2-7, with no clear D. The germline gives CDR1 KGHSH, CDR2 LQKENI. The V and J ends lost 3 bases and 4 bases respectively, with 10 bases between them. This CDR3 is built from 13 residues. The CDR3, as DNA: TGTGCCAGCTCACCCCTCTCAAGTTACGAGCAGTACTTC. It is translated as CASSPLSSYEQYF.

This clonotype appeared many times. CDR3 sequence: CASSNPGQGQPQHF. The DNA for the CDR3 is TGTGCCAGCAGCAATCCGGGACAGGGGCAGCCCCAGCATTTT. The chain uses TRBV7-9 and TRBJ1-5, with 10 bases identical to TRBD1. This CDR3 is built from 14 residues. The V gene's germline CDR1 is SEHNR and CDR2 FQNEAQ (reference sequence). The V and J ends lost 5 bases and 7 bases, in that order; junction bases with no gene match: 5.

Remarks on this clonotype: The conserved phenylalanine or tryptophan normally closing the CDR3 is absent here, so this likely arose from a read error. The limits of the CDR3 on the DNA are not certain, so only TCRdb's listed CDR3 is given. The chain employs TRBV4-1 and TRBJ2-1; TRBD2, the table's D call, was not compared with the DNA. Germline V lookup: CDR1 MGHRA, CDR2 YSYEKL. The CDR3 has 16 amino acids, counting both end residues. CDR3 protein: CASSQEGTSGIRVMFL.

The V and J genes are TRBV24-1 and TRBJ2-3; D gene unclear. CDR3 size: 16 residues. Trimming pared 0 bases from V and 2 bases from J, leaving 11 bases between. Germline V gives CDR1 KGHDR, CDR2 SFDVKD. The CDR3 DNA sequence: TGTGCCACCAGTGATTTGCGTTTGGGGAACACAGATACGCAGTATTTT. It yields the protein CATSDLRLGNTDTQYF.

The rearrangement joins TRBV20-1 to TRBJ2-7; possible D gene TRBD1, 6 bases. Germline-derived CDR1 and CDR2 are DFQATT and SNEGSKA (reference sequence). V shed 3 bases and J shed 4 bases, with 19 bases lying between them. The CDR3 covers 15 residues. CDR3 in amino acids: CSARTAGTSGYEQYF. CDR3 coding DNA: TGCAGTGCTAGGACCGCCGGGACAAGTGGGTACGAGCAGTACTTC.

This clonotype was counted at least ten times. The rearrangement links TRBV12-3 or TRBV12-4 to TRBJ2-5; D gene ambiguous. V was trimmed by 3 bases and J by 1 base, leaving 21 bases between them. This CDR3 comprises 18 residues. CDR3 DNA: TGTGCCAGCAGTTTTTCTTTTGCGGTCGGCAGGATCCAAGAGACCCAGTACTTC. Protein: CASSFSFAVGRIQETQYF.

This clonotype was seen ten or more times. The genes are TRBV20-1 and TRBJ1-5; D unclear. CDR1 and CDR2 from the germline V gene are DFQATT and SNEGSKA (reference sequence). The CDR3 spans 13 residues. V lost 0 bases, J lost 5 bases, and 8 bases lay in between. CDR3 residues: CSAREGFDQPQHF. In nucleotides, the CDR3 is TGCAGTGCTAGAGAAGGGTTTGATCAGCCCCAGCATTTT.